Below, 12 T cell receptor beta chains from the same sample are listed, as sequenced in a study of T cell responses to AZD1222 COVID-19 vaccine. Produced via immunoSEQ multiplex PCR; TCRdb's table is partial and in-frame only. The repertoire has about 120,000 clones, about 88% of them found once; the top ten carry about 2.4%. This specimen consisted of peripheral blood, obtained on day 0 of AZD1222 vaccination. The receptors stem from an adult in good health.

The V gene is TRBV29-1, the J gene TRBJ1-2, with 7 positions matching TRBD1. The CDR3 extends over 14 amino acids. V dropped 4 bases and J dropped 10; count of bases not matched to a gene: 15. CDR1 SQVTM and CDR2 ANQGSEA come from the germline V gene. CDR3 nucleotide sequence: TGCAGCGTTGGAGGTCGGGACAGCCCTGTGGACTACACCTTC. Amino acid sequence: CSVGGRDSPVDYTF.

This sequence joins TRBV24-1 and TRBJ2-5; 9 bases agree with TRBD1. The CDR3 loop spans 17 amino acids. V shed 4 bases and J 5 bases; nucleotides not matched to a gene: 13. Looked up from germline, CDR1 is KGHDR and CDR2 is SFDVKD. The chain's CDR3 is CATSDSLAQGALETQYF. The CDR3 DNA reads TGTGCCACCAGTGACTCCTTGGCACAGGGGGCGCTTGAGACCCAGTACTTC.

The chain links TRBV5-1 to TRBJ1-4; D uncertain. CDR3 length: 14 amino acids. Germline V gives CDR1 SGHRS, CDR2 YFSETQ. V was pared by 4 bases and J by 0 bases, with 7 bases between. CDR3 DNA sequence: TGCGCCAGCAGCCCCACTGCAACTAATGAAAAACTGTTTTTT. It codes for CASSPTATNEKLFF.

This chain joins TRBV23-1 and TRBJ2-3, with TRBD1 identical over 8 bases. TRBV23-1 is given ORF status, its function remaining uncertain. This CDR3 has 15 residues. The trim removed 2 bases at V and 2 bases at J, leaving 3 bases unmatched. CDR3 amino acids: CASSQQGAITDTQYF. The DNA for the CDR3 is TGCGCCAGCAGTCAACAGGGGGCTATCACAGATACGCAGTATTTT.

The rearrangement links TRBV15 to TRBJ2-1; the D gene could be TRBD1 or TRBD2 (5 bases each). Germline V gene lookup returns CDR1 LNHNV and CDR2 YYDKDF (reference sequence). The CDR3 is 13 residues long. V was trimmed by 0 bases and J by 9 bases, leaving 9 bases between them. As DNA, the CDR3 is TGTGCCACCAGCAGAGAGGGGCGGGCTGAGCAGTTCTTC. Translation: CATSREGRAEQFF.

DNA for the CDR3: TGTGCCAGCTCACGTGAGGCGGGCACTAATGAAAAACTGTTTTTT. Protein sequence: CASSREAGTNEKLFF. V usage is TRBV18 and J usage is TRBJ1-4; D unclear. CDR1 is KGHSH and CDR2 is LQKENI in the germline V gene. Trimming pared 4 bases from V and 2 bases from J, leaving 11 bases between. The CDR3 consists of 15 residues.

The chain joins TRBV13 to TRBJ2-1; 10 nucleotides align to TRBD1. CDR3 length equals 17 residues. Germline CDR1 is PRHDT and CDR2 is FYEKMQ (reference sequence). Unmatched junction bases numbered 14, after V lost 5 bases and J lost 7 bases. The CDR3 protein is CASSLEPRQGAGNEQFF. The CDR3 bases are TGTGCCAGCAGCCTAGAGCCAAGACAGGGGGCAGGGAATGAGCAGTTCTTC.

V gene TRBV5-1 combines with J gene TRBJ1-4, with 7 bases fitting TRBD1. Germline assignment: CDR1 SGHRS and CDR2 YFSETQ. This CDR3 contains 15 residues. V shed 0 bases and J 5 bases; nucleotides not matched to a gene: 4. In DNA, the CDR3 is TGCGCCAGCAGCTTGGCCGGGACAGCGAATGAAAAACTGTTTTTT. Protein sequence: CASSLAGTANEKLFF.

This clone was detected only once. The chain couples TRBV28 to TRBJ1-2; D ambiguous. Trimming stripped 2 bases from V and 8 bases from J, with 9 bases between. From germline, CDR1 is MDHEN and CDR2 SYDVKM. The CDR3 is 12 residues long. The CDR3 sequence: CASSLGYGGYTF. CDR3 DNA: TGTGCCAGCAGTTTAGGGTATGGGGGCTACACCTTC.

The V call is TRBV7-3, the J call TRBJ2-5, with D tentatively TRBD1 or TRBD2 (5 bases each). CDR1 is SGHTA and CDR2 is FQGTGA in the germline V gene. This CDR3 comprises 15 residues. V shed 0 bases and J shed 2 bases, with 10 bases lying between them. The CDR3 DNA follows: TGTGCCAGCAGCTTAACGGGGACGGCACAAGAGACCCAGTACTTC. Translated, it gives CASSLTGTAQETQYF.

V usage is TRBV5-4 and J usage is TRBJ2-5, with TRBD2 matching 12 bases. The CDR3 sequence is 16 residues long. V trimming: 3 bases; J trimming: 5 bases; junction bases outside the gene matches: 8. The germline CDR1 and CDR2 sequences are SGHNT and YYREEE (reference sequence). CDR3 loop: CASSSRLAGESETQYF. Written as DNA, the CDR3 is TGTGCCAGCAGCTCCAGACTAGCGGGAGAGTCGGAGACCCAGTACTTC.

The rearrangement links TRBV28 to TRBJ1-2; 7 bases line up with TRBD1. V dropped 2 bases and J dropped 4; count of bases not matched to a gene: 10. CDR1 MDHEN and CDR2 SYDVKM come from the germline V gene. CDR3 size: 16 residues. CDR3 sequence (DNA): TGTGCCAGCAGTTTAGGGGGAGGGGGACAGCCCTATGGCTACACCTTC. It codes for CASSLGGGGQPYGYTF.